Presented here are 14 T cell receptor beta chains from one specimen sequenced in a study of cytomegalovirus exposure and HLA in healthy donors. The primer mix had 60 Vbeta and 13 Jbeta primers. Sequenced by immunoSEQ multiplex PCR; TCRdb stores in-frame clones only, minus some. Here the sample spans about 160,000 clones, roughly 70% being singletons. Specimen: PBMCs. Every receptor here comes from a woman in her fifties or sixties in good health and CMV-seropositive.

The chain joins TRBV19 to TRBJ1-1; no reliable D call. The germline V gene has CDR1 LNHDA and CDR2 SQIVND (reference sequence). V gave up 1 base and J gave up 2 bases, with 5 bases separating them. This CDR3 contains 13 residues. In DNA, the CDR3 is TGTGCCAGTAGTATAGCGACAAACACTGAAGCTTTCTTT. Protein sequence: CASSIATNTEAFF.

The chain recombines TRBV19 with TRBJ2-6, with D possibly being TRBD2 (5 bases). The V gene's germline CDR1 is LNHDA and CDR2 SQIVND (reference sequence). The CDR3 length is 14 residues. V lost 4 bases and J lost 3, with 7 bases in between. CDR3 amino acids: CASSTGGGANVLTF. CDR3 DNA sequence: TGTGCCAGTAGTACCGGAGGTGGGGCCAACGTCCTGACTTTC.

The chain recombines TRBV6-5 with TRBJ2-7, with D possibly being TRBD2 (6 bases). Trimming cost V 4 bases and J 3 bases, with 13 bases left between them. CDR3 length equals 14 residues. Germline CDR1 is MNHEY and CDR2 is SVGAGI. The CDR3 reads CASSFLPGDYEQYF. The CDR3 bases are TGTGCCAGCAGTTTCCTGCCGGGGGACTACGAGCAGTACTTC.

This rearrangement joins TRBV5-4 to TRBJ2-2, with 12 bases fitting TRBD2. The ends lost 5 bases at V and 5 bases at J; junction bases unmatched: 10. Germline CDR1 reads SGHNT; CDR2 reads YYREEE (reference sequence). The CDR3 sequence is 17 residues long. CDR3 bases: TGTGCCAGCAGTTCCGGACTAGCGGGGCCTGGGACCGGGGAGCTGTTTTTT. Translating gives CASSSGLAGPGTGELFF.

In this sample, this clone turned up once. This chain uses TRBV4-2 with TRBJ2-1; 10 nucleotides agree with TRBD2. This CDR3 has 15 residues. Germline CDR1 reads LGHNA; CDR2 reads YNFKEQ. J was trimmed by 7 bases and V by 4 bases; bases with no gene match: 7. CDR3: CASSPRGSGGNEQFF. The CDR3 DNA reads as TGTGCCAGCAGCCCTCGAGGTAGCGGGGGGAATGAGCAGTTCTTC.

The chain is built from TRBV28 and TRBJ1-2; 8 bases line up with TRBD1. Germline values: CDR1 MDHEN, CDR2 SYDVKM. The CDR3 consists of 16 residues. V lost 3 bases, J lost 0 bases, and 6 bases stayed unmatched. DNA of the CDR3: TGTGCCAGCAGTTTCACAGGGGGGAGCTCTAACTATGGCTACACCTTC. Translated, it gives CASSFTGGSSNYGYTF.

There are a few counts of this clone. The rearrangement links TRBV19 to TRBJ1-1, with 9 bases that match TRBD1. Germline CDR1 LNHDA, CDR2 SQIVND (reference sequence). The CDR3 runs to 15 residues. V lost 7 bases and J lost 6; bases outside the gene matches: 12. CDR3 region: CASKLFGTGYSEAFF. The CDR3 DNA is TGTGCCAGTAAACTCTTCGGGACAGGGTATTCTGAAGCTTTCTTT.

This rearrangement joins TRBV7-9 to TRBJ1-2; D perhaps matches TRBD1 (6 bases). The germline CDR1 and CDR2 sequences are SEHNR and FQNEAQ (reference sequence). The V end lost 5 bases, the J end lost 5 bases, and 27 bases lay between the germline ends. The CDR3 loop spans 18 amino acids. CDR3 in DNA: TGTGCCAGCAGCCTTCGGACGGGTAACAGGGACACTGAGTATGGCTACACCTTC. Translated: CASSLRTGNRDTEYGYTF.

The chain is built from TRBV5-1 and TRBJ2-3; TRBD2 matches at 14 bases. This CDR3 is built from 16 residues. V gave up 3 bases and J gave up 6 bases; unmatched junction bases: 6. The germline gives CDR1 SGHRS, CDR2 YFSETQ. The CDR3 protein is CASSSGLAGARDTQYF. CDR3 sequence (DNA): TGCGCCAGCAGCTCGGGACTAGCGGGGGCCAGGGATACGCAGTATTTT.

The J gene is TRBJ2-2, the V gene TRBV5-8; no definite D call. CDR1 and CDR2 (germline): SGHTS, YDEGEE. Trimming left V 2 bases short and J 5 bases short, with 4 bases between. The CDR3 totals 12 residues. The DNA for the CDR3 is TGTGCCAGCAGCTTCGGGACCGGGGAGCTGTTTTTT. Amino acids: CASSFGTGELFF.

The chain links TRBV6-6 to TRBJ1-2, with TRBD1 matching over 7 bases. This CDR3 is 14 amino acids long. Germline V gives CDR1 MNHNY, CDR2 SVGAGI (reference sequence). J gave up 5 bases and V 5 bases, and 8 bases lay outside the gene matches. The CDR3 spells CASSDLGTVYGYTF. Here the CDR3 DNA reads TGTGCCAGCAGTGATCTCGGGACAGTTTATGGCTACACCTTC.

The CDR3 spells CASSSGDSYVDSPLHF. CDR3 DNA: TGCGCCAGCAGCTCGGGGGACAGCTATGTCGATTCACCCCTCCACTTT. V and J are TRBV5-1 and TRBJ1-6; 7 bases match TRBD1. Germline V gene lookup returns CDR1 SGHRS and CDR2 YFSETQ. The CDR3 sequence is 16 residues long. V dropped 3 bases and J dropped 8; count of bases not matched to a gene: 11.

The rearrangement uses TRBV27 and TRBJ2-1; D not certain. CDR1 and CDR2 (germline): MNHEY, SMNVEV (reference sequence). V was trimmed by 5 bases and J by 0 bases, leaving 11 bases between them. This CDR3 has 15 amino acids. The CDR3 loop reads CASSPLRSSYNEQFF. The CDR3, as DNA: TGTGCCAGCAGTCCCCTCCGGTCCTCCTACAATGAGCAGTTCTTC.

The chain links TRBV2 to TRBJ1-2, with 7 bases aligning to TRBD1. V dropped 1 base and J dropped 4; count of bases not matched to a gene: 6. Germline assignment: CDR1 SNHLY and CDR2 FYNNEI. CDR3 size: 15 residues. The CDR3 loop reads CASSEVGNRGYGYTF. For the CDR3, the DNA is TGTGCCAGCAGTGAAGTGGGCAACAGGGGCTATGGCTACACCTTC. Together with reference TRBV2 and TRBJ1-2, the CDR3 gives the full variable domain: EPEVTQTPSHQVTQMGQEVILRCVPISNHLYFYWYRQILGQKVEFLVSFYNNEISEKSEIFDDQFSVERPDGSNFTLKIRSTKLEDSAMYFCASSEVGNRGYGYTFGSGTRLTVV.